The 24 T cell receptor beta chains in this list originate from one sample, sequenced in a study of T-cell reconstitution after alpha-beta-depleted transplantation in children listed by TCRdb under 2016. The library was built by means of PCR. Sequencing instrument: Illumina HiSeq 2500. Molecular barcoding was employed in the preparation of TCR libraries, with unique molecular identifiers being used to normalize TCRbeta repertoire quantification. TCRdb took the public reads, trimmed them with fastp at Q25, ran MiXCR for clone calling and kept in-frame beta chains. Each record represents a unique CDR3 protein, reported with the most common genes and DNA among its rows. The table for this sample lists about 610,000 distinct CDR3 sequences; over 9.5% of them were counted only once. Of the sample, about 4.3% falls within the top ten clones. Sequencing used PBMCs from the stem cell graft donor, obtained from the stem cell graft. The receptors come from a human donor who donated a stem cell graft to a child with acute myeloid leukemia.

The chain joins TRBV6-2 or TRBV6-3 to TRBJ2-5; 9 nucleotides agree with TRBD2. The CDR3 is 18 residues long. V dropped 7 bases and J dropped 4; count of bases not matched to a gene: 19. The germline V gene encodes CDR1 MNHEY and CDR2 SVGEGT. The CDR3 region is CASTPGAISGRGAETQYF. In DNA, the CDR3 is TGTGCCAGCACTCCGGGAGCGATTAGCGGGAGAGGAGCAGAGACCCAGTACTTC.

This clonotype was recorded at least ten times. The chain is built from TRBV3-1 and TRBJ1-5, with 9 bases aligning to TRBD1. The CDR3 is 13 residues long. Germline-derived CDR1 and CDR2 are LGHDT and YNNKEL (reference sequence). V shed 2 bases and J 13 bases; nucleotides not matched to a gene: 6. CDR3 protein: CASSQLGQGWQHF. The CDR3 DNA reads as TGTGCCAGCAGCCAATTGGGACAGGGCTGGCAGCATTTT.

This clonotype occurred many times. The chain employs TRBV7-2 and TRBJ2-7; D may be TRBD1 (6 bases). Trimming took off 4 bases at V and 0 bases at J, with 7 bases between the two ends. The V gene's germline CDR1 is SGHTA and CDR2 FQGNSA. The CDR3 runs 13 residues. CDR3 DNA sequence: TGTGCCAGCAGCTACAGGGACTCCTACGAGCAGTACTTC. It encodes CASSYRDSYEQYF.

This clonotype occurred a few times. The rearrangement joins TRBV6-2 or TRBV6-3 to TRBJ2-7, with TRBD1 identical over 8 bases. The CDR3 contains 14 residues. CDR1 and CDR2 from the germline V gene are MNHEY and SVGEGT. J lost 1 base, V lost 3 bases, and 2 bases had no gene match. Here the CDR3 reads CASSYGQGSYEQYF. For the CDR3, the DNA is TGTGCCAGCAGTTATGGACAGGGATCCTACGAGCAGTACTTC.

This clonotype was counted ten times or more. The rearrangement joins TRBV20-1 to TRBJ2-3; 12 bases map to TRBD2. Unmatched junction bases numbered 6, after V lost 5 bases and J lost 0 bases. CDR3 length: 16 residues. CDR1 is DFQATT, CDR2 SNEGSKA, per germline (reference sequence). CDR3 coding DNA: TGCAGTGCTTTATCTAGCGGGAGGGCCAGCACAGATACGCAGTATTTT. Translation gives CSALSSGRASTDTQYF.

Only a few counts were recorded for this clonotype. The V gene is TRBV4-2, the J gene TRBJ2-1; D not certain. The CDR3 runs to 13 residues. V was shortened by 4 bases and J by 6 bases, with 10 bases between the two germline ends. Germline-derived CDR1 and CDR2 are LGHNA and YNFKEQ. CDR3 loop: CASSRTVSNEQFF. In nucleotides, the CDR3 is TGTGCCAGCAGCCGCACGGTTTCCAATGAGCAGTTCTTC.

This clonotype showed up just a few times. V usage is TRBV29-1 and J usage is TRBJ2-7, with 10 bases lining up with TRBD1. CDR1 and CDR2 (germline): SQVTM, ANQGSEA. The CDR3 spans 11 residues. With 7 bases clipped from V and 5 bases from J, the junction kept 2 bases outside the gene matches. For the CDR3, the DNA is TGCAGCGGAGGGACAGGGGACGAGCAGTACTTC. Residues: CSGGTGDEQYF.

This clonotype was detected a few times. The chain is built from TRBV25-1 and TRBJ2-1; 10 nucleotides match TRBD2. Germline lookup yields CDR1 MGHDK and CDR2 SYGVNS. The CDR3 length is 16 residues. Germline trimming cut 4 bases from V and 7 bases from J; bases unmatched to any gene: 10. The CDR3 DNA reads TGTGCCAGCAGTGCGCCCAGCGGGAGGGCCGAAAATGAGCAGTTCTTC. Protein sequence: CASSAPSGRAENEQFF.

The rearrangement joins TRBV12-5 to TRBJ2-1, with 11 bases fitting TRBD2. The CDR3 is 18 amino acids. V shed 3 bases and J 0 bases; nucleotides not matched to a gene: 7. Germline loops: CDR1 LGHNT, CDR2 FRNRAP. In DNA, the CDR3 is TGTGCTAGTGGTTTCGGGACTAGCGGTTCGAGCTCCTACAATGAGCAGTTCTTC. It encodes CASGFGTSGSSSYNEQFF.

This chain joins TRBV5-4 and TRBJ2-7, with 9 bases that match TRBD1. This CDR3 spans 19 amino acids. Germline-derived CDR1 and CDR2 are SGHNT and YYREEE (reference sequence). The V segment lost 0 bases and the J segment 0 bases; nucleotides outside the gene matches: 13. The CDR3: CASSLAGPGQGPSSYEQYF. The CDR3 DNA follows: TGTGCCAGCAGCTTGGCCGGTCCAGGACAGGGGCCAAGCTCCTACGAGCAGTACTTC.

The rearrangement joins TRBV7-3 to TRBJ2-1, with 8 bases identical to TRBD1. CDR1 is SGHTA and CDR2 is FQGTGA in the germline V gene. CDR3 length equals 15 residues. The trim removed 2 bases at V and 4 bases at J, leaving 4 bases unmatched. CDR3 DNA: TGTGCCAGCAGCTTAGCCAGGGGGCAATACAATGAGCAGTTCTTC. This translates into CASSLARGQYNEQFF.

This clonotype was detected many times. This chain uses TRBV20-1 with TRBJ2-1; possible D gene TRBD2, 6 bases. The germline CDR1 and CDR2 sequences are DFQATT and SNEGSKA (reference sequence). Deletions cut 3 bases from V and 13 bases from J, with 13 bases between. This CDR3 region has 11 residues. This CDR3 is CSARYRGSQFF. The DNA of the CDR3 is TGCAGTGCTAGGTACCGGGGGTCCCAGTTCTTC.

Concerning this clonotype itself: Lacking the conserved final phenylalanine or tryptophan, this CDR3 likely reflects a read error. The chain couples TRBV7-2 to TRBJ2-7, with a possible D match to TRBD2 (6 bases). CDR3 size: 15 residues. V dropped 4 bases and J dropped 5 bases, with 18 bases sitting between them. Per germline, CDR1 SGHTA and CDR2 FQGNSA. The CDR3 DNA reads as TGTGCCAGCAGCTCTACGGGAGCTCAAGGCGACGAGCAGTACTGC. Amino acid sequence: CASSSTGAQGDEQYC.

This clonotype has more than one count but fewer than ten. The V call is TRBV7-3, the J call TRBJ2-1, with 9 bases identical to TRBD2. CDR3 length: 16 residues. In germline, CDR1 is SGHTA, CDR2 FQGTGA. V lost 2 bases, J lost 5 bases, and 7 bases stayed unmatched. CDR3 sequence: CASSLSGGRAHNEQFF. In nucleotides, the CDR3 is TGTGCCAGCAGCTTATCGGGCGGGAGGGCGCACAATGAGCAGTTCTTC.

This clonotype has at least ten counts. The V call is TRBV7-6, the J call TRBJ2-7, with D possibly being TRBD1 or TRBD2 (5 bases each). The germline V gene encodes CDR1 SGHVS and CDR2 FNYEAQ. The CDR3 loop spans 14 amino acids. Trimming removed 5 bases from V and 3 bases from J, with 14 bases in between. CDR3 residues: CASSLGWGYYEQYF. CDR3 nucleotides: TGTGCCAGCAGCCTAGGGTGGGGGTACTACGAGCAGTACTTC.

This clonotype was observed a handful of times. The CDR3 loop reads CASSLEVELFF. The CDR3 DNA reads as TGTGCCAGCAGTCTCGAGGTGGAGCTGTTTTTT. The chain employs TRBV12-3 or TRBV12-4 and TRBJ2-2; D unresolved. The CDR3 extends over 11 amino acids. Deletions cut 5 bases from V and 10 bases from J, with 8 bases between.

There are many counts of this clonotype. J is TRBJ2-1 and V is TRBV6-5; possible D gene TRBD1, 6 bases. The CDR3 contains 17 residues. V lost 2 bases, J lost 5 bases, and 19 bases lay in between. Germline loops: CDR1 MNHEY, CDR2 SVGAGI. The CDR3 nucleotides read TGTGCCAGCAGTTACCGGGTCATGTGGGACAAGAACAATGAGCAGTTCTTC. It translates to CASSYRVMWDKNNEQFF.

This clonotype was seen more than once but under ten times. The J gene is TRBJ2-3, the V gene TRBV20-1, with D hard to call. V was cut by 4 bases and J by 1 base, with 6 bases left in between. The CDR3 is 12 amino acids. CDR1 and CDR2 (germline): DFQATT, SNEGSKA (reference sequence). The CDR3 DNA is TGCAGTGCTAAAACAGGCACAGATACGCAGTATTTT. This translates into CSAKTGTDTQYF.

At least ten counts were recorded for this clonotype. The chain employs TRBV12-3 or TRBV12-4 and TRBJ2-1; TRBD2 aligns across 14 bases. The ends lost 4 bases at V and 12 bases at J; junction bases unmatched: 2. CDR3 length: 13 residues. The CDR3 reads CASSSTSGRGQFF. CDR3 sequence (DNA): TGTGCCAGCAGTTCGACTAGCGGGAGGGGGCAGTTCTTC.

Written as DNA, the CDR3 is TGTGCCAGCAGCGTAGAGGGGAAGGAGTCCTACAATGAGCAGTTCTTC. It yields the protein CASSVEGKESYNEQFF. The chain links TRBV9 to TRBJ2-1, with D possibly matching TRBD1 (5 bases). The CDR3 extends over 16 amino acids. Germline lookup yields CDR1 SGDLS and CDR2 YYNGEE. V gave up 0 bases and J gave up 1 base, with 11 bases separating them. The variable domain in full, with the rest retrieved from reference TRBV9 and TRBJ2-1, is DSGVTQTPKHLITATGQRVTLRCSPRSGDLSVYWYQQSLDQGLQFLIQYYNGEERAKGNILERFSAQQFPDLHSELNLSSLELGDSALYFCASSVEGKESYNEQFFGPGTRLTVL.

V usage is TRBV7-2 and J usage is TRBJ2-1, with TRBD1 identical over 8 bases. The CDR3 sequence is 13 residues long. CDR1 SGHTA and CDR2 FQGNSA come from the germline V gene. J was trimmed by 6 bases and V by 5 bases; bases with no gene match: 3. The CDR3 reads CASSADRANEQFF. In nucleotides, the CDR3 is TGTGCCAGCAGCGCGGACAGGGCCAATGAGCAGTTCTTC.

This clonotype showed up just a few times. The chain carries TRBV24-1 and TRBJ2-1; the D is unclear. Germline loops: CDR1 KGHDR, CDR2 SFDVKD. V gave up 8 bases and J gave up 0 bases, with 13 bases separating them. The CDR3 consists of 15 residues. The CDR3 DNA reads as TGTGCCACCATACCTCTCAAGAGCTCCTACAATGAGCAGTTCTTC. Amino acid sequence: CATIPLKSSYNEQFF.

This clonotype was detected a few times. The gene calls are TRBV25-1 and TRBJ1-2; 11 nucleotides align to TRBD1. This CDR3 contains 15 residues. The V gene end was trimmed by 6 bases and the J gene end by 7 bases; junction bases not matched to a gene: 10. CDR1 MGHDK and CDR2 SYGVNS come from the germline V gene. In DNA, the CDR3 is TGTGCCAGCAGGCCCCCTGGACAGGGGGCTGCTGGCTACACCTTC. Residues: CASRPPGQGAAGYTF.

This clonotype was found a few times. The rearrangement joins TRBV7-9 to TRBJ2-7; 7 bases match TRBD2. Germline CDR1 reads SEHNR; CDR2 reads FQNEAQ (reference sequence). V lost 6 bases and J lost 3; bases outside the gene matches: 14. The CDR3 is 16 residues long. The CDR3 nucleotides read TGTGCCAGCAGTCCCGGAATTGGGGAGGGATTCTACGAGCAGTACTTC. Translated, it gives CASSPGIGEGFYEQYF.